One T cell receptor beta chain is described in this entry. Its antigen is as yet unknown. These data are taken from a study of OX40 agonist ivuxolimab in advanced cancers. About the research overall: Head and neck, renal cell, melanoma or hepatocellular carcinoma were the cancers that dose-escalation patients had.

Study conclusions and caveats: Clones of CD4+ and CD8+ blood T cells grew by week 6 at doses of 0.1 to 3.0 mg/kg. Relative to CD4+ cells, CD8+ T cells on average had more expanded clones.

Using immunoSEQ multiplex PCR, the repertoire was profiled, and TCRdb retains in-frame clones only, with some absent. In the table there are tens of thousands of clones, around 94% of which are singletons. Germline V gene data show CDR1 as SEHNR and CDR2 as FQNEAQ (reference sequence). CDR3 length: 14 residues. V lost 2 bases to trimming and J lost 3 bases, with 11 bases between them. This TCR came from an adult with an advanced solid tumor such as melanoma, head and neck, liver or kidney cancer. This chain links TRBV7-9 with TRBJ2-7, with TRBD1 as a possible D gene (6 bases). Source: CD4+ or CD8+ T cells sorted from blood, taken in a trial of the OX40 agonist ivuxolimab. The CDR3 loop reads CASSLTGQSYEQYF. The CDR3 nucleotides are TGTGCCAGCAGCTTAACGGGACAAAGCTACGAGCAGTACTTC.